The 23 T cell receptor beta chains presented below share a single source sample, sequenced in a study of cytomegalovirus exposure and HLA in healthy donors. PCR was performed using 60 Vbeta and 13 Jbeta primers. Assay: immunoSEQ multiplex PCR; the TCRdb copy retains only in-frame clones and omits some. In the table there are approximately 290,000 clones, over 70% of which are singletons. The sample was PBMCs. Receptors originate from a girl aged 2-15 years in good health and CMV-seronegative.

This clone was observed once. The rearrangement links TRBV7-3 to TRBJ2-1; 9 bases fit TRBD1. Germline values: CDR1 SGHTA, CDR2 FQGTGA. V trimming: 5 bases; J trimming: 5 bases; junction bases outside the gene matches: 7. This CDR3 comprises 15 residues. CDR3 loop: CASSPGTGQNNEQFF. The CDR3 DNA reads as TGTGCCAGCAGCCCCGGGACAGGGCAAAACAATGAGCAGTTCTTC.

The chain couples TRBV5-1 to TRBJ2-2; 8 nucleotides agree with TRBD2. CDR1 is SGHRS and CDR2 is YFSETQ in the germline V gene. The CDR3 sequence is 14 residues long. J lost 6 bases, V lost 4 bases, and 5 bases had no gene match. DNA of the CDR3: TGCGCCAGCAGCCCGGGGGGGGAGCCCGGGGAGCTGTTTTTT. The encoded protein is CASSPGGEPGELFF.

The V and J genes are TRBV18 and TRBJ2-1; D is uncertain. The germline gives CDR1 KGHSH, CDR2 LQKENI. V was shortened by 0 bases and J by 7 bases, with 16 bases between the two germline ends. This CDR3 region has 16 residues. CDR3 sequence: CASSPPRRSYFNEQFF. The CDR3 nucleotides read TGTGCCAGCTCACCACCGAGGCGCTCGTATTTTAATGAGCAGTTCTTC.

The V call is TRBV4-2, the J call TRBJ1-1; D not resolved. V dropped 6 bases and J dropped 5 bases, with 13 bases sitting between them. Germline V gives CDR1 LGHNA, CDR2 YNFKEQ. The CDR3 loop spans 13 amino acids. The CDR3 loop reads CASRNYKETEAFF. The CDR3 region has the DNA TGTGCCAGCAGGAACTACAAGGAAACTGAAGCTTTCTTT.

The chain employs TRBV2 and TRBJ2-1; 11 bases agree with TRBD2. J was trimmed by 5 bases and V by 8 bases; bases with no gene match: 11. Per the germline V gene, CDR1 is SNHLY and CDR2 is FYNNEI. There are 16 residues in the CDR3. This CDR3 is CASLMGGLAVNNEQFF. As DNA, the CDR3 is TGTGCCAGCCTAATGGGGGGACTAGCGGTAAACAATGAGCAGTTCTTC.

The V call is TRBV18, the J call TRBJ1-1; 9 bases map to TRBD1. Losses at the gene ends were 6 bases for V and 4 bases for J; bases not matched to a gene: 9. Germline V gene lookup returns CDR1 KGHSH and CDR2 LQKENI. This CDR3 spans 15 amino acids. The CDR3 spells CASSLQGALTTEAFF. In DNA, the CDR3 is TGTGCCAGCTCCCTACAGGGGGCGCTTACCACTGAAGCTTTCTTT.

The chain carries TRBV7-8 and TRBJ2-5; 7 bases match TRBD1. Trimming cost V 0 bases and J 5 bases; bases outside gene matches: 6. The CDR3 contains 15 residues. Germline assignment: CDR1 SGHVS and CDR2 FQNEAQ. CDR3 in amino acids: CASSLARGRGETQYF. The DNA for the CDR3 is TGTGCCAGCAGCTTAGCTAGGGGGCGCGGGGAGACCCAGTACTTC.

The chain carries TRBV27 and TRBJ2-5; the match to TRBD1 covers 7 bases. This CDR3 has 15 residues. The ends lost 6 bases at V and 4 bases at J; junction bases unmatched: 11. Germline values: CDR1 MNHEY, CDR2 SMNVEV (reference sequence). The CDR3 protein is CASRIEQGRRETQYF. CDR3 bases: TGTGCCAGCAGGATCGAACAGGGGCGAAGAGAGACCCAGTACTTC.

In DNA, the CDR3 is TGCAGCGTTGAAGATCGGGGGGACTATGGCTACACCTTC. This encodes CSVEDRGDYGYTF. V gene TRBV29-1 combines with J gene TRBJ1-2; maybe TRBD1 (5 bases). CDR1 is SQVTM, CDR2 ANQGSEA, per germline. The CDR3 runs 13 residues. Trimming took 0 bases from V and 3 from J, leaving 8 bases between them. The entire variable domain, with the rest obtained from reference TRBV29-1 and TRBJ1-2, is as follows: SAVISQKPSRDICQRGTSLTIQCQVDSQVTMMFWYRQQPGQSLTLIATANQGSEATYESGFVIDKFPISRPNLTFSTLTVSNMSPEDSSIYLCSVEDRGDYGYTFGSGTRLTVV.

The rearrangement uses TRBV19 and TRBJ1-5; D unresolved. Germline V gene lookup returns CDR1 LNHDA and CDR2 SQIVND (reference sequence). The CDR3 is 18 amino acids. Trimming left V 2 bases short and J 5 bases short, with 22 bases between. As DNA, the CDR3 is TGTGCCAGTAGTATAACCGGGGTATGGATAGAAGCCGATCAGCCCCAGCATTTT. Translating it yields CASSITGVWIEADQPQHF.

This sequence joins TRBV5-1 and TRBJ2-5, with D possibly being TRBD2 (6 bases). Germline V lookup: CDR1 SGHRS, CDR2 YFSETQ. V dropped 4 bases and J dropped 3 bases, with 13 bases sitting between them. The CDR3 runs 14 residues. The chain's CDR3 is CASSPAGGKETQYF. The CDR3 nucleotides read TGCGCCAGCAGCCCCGCCGGGGGTAAAGAGACCCAGTACTTC.

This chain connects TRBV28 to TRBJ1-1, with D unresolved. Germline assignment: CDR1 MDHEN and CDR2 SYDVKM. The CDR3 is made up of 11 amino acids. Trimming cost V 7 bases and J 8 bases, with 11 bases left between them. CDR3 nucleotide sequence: TGTGCCAGCACCTTACGTCGGGAAGCTTTCTTT. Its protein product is CASTLRREAFF.

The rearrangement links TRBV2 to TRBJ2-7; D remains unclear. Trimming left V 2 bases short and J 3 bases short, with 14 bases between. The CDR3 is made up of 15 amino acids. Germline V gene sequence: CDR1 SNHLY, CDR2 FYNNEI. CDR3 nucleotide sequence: TGTGCCAGCAGTGAATGGTTCCACGAGTACTACGAGCAGTACTTC. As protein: CASSEWFHEYYEQYF.

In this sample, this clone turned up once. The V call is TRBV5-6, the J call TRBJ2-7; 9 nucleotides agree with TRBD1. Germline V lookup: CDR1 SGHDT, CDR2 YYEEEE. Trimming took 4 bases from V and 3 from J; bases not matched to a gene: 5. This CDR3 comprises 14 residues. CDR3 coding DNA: TGTGCCAGCAGCCTTGGACAGGGGCGCTACGAGCAGTACTTC. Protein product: CASSLGQGRYEQYF.

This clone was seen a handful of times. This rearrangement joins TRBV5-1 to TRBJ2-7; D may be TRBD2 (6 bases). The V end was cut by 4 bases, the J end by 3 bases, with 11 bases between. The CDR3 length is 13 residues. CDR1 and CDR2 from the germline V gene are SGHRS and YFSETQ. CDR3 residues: CASSGGLFYEQYF. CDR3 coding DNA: TGCGCCAGCAGCGGGGGACTTTTCTACGAGCAGTACTTC.

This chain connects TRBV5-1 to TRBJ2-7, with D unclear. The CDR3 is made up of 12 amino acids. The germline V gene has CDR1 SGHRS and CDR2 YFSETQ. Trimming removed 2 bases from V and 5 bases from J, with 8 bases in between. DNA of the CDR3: TGCGCCAGCAGCTTTCGAGGTCACGAGCAGTACTTC. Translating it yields CASSFRGHEQYF.

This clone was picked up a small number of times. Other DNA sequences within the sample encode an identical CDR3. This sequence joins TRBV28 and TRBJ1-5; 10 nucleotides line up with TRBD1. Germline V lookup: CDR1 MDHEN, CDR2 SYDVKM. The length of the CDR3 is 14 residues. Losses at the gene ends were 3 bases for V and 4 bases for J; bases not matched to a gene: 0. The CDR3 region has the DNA TGTGCCAGCAGTTTGGGACAGGGGAATCAGCCCCAGCATTTT. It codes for CASSLGQGNQPQHF.

CDR3 coding DNA: TGCGCCAGCAGCTTGGCAGGCGGGGGGGTTGTCAATGAGCAGTTCTTC. Amino acid sequence: CASSLAGGGVVNEQFF. This chain uses TRBV5-1 with TRBJ2-1; 9 positions match TRBD2. This CDR3 has 16 residues. Unmatched junction bases numbered 7, after V lost 0 bases and J lost 6 bases. Germline-derived CDR1 and CDR2 are SGHRS and YFSETQ.

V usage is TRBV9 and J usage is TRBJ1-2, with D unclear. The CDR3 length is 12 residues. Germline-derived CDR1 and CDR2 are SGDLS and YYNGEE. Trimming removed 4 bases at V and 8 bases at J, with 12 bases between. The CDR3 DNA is TGTGCCAGCAGCAGCGGGGTCCTCGGCTACACCTTC. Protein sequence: CASSSGVLGYTF. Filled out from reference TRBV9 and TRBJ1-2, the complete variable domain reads DSGVTQTPKHLITATGQRVTLRCSPRSGDLSVYWYQQSLDQGLQFLIQYYNGEERAKGNILERFSAQQFPDLHSELNLSSLELGDSALYFCASSSGVLGYTFGSGTRLTVV.

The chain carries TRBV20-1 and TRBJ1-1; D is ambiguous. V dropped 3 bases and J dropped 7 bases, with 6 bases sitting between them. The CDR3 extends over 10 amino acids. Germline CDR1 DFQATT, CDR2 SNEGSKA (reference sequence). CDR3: CSARDFEAFF. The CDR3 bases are TGCAGTGCTAGGGACTTTGAAGCTTTCTTT.

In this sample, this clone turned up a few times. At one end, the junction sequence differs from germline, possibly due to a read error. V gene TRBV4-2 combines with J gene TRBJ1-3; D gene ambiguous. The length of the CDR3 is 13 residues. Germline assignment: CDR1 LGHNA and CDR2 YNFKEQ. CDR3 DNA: TGTGCCAGCAGCCAAGATGGGAGGGTCTCATTTAATTTT. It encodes CASSQDGRVSFNF.

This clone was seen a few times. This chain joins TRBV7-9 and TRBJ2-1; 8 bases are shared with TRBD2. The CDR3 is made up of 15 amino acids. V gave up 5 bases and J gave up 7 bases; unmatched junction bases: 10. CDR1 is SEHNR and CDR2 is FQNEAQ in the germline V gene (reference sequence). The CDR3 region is CASSLVAAGENEQFF. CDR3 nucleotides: TGTGCCAGCAGCCTCGTGGCAGCGGGAGAGAATGAGCAGTTCTTC. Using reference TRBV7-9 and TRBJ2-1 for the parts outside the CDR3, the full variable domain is DTGVSQNPRHKITKRGQNVTFRCDPISEHNRLYWYRQTLGQGPEFLTYFQNEAQLEKSRLLSDRFSAERPKGSFSTLEIQRTEQGDSAMYLCASSLVAAGENEQFFGPGTRLTVL.

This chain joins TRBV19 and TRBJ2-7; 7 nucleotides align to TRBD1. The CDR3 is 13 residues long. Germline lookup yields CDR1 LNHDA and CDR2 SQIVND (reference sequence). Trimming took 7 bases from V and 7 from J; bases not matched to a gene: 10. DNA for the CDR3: TGTGCCAGTACGGGACAGACGACGGGGGAGCAGTACTTC. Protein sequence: CASTGQTTGEQYF.